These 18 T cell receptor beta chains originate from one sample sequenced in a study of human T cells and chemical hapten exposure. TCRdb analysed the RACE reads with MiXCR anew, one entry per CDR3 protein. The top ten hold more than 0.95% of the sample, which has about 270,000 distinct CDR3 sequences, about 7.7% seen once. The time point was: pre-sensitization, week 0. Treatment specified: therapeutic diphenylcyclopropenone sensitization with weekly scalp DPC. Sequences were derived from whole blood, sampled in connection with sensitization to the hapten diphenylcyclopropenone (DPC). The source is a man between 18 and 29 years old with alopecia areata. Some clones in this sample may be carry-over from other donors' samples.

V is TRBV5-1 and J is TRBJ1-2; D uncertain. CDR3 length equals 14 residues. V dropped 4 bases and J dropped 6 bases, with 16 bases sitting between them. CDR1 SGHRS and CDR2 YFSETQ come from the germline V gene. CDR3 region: CASSLNRGKDGYTF. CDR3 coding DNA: TGCGCCAGCAGCCTTAACAGAGGGAAAGATGGCTACACCTTC.

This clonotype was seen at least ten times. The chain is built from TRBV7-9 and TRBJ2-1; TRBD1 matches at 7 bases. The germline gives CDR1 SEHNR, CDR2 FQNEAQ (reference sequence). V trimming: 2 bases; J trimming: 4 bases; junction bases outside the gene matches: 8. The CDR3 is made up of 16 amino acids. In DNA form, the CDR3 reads TGTGCCAGCAGCTTATACATGGGGACAGATTACAATGAGCAGTTCTTC. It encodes CASSLYMGTDYNEQFF.

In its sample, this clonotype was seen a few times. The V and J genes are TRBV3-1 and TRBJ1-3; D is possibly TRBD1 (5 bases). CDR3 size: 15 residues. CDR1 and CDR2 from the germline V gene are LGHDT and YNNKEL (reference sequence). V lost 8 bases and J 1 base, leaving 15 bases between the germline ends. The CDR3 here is CASGRGDTSGNTIYF. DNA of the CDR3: TGTGCCAGCGGGCGGGGCGACACGTCTGGAAACACCATATATTTT.

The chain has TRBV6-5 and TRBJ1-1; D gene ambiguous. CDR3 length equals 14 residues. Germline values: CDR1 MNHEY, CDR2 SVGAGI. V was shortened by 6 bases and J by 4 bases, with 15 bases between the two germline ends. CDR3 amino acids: CASRAETLSTEAFF. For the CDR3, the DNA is TGTGCCAGCAGGGCAGAGACCCTGAGCACTGAAGCTTTCTTT.

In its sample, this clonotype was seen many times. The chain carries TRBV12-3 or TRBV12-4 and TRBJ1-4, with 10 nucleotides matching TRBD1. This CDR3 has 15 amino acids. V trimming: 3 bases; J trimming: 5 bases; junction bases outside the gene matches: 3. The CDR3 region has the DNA TGTGCCAGCAGTTTCCCGACAGGGGGCAATGAAAAACTGTTTTTT. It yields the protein CASSFPTGGNEKLFF.

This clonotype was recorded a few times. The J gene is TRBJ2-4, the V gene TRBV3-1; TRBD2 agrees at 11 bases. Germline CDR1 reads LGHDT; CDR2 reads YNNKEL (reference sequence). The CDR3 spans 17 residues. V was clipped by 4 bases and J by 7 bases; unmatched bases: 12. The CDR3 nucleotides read TGTGCCAGCAGCCCCCATAGCGGGGGGGCCTTCTTGAACATTCAGTACTTC. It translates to CASSPHSGGAFLNIQYF.

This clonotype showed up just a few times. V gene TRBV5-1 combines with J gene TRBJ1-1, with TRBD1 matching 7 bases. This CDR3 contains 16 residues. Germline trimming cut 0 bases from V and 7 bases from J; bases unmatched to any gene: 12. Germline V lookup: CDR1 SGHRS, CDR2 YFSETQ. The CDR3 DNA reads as TGCGCCAGCAGCTTGGACAGGGGCACCTCCCGGGATGAAGCTTTCTTT. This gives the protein CASSLDRGTSRDEAFF.

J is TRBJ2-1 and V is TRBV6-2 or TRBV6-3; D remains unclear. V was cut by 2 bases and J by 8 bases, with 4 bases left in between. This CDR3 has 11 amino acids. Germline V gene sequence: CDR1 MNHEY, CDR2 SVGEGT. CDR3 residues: CASSYIHEQFF. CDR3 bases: TGTGCCAGCAGTTACATTCATGAGCAGTTCTTC.

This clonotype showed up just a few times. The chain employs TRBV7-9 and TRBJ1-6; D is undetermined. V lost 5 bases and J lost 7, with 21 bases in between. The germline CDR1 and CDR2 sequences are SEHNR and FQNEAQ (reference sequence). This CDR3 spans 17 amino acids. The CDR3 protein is CASSPPGARRQNSPLHF. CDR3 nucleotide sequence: TGTGCCAGCAGCCCCCCCGGAGCAAGGAGGCAAAATTCACCCCTCCACTTT.

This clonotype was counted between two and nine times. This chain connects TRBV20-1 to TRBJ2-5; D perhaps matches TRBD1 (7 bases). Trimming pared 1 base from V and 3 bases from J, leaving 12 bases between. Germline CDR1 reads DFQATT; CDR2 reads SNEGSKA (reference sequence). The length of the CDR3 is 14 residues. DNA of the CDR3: TGCAGTGCTAGAGGCGGGACAGCCGAAGAGACCCAGTACTTC. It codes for CSARGGTAEETQYF.

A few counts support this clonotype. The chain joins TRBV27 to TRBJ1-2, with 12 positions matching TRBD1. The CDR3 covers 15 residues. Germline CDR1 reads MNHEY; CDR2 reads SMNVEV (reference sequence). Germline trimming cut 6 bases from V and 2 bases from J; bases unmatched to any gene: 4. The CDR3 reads CASSSGQGANYGYTF. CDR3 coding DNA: TGTGCCAGCAGCTCGGGACAGGGGGCGAACTATGGCTACACCTTC.

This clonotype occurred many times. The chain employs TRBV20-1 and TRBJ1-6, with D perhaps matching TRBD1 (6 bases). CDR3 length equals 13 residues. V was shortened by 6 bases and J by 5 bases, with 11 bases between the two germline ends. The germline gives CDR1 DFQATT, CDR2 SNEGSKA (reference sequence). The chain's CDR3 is CSARTANNSPLHF. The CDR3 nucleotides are TGCAGTGCACGGACAGCCAATAATTCACCCCTCCACTTT.

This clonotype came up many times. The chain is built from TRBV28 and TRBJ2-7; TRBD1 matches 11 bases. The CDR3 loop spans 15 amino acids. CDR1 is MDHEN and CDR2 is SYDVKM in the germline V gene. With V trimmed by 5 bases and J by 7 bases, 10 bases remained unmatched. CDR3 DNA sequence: TGTGCCAGCAGTGGGCCCGGACAGGGGGCTCGGGAGCAGTACTTC. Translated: CASSGPGQGAREQYF.

The CDR3 reads CAISGEGLGWETQYF. DNA for the CDR3: TGTGCCATCAGTGGGGAGGGCCTCGGATGGGAGACCCAGTACTTC. V usage is TRBV10-3 and J usage is TRBJ2-5; 7 nucleotides agree with TRBD2. Germline CDR1 ENHRY, CDR2 SYGVKD. The V gene end was trimmed by 4 bases and the J gene end by 5 bases; junction bases not matched to a gene: 10. The CDR3 runs 15 residues.

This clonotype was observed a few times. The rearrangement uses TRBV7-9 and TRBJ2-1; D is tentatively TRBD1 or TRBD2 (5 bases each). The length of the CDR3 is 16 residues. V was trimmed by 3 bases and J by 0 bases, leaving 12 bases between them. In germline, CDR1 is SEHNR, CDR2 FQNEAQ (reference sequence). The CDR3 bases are TGTGCCAGCAGCTTCGGGACCCTGAGCTCCTACAATGAGCAGTTCTTC. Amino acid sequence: CASSFGTLSSYNEQFF.

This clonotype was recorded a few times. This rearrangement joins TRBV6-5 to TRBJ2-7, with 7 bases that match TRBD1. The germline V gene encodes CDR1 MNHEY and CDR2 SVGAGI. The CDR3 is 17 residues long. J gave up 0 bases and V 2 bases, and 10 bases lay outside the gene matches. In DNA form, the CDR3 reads TGTGCCAGCAGTTACGCTAAACAGGGGCACTCCTCCTACGAGCAGTACTTC. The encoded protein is CASSYAKQGHSSYEQYF.

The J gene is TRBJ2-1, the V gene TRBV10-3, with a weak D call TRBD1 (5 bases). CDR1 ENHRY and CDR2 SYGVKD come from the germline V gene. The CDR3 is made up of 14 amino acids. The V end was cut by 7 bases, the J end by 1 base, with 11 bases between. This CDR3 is CAITDSASYNEQFF. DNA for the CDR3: TGTGCCATCACCGACAGTGCGTCCTACAATGAGCAGTTCTTC.

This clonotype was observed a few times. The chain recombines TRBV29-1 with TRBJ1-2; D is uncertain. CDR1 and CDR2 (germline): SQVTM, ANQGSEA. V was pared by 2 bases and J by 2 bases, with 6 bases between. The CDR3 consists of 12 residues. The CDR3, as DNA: TGCAGCGTTGAATCCCCCAACTATGGCTACACCTTC. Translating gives CSVESPNYGYTF.